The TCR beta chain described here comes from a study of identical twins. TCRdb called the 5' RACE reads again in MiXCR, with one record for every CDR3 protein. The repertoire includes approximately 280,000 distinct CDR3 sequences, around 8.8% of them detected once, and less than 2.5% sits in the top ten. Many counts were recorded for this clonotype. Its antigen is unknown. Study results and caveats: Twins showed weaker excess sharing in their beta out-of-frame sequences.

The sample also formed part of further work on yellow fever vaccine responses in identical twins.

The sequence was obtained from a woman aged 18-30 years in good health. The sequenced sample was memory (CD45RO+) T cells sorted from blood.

The CDR3 bases are TGCGCCAGCAGCTTGGACGCCATCGGCTATGGCTACACCTTC. Residues: CASSLDAIGYGYTF. V and J are TRBV5-1 and TRBJ1-2, with D unresolved. Germline CDR1 and CDR2: SGHRS and YFSETQ. Trimming removed 0 bases from V and 4 bases from J, with 10 bases in between. There are 14 residues in the CDR3.